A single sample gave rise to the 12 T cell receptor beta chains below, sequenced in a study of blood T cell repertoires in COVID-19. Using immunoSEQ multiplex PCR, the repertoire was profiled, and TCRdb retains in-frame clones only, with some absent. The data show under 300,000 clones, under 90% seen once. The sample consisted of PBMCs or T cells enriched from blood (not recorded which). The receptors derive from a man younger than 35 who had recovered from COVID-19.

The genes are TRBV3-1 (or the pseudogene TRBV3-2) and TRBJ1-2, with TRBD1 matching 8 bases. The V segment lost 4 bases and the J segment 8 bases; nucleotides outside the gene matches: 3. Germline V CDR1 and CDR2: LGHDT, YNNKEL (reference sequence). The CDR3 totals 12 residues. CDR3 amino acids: CASSPDRAGYTF. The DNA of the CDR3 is TGTGCCAGCAGCCCGGACAGGGCGGGCTACACCTTC.

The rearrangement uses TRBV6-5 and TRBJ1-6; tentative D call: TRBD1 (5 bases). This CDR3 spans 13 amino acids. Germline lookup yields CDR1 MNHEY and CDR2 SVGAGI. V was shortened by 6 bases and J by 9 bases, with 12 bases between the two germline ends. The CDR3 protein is CASRAGISSPLHF. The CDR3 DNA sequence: TGTGCCAGCAGGGCAGGGATAAGTTCACCCCTCCACTTT.

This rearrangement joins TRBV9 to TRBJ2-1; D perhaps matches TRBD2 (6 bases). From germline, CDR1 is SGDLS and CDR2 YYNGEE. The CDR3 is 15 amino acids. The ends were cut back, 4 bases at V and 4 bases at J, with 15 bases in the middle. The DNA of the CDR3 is TGTGCCAGCAGCCCCCCTAGCGCAGCTTACAATGAGCAGTTCTTC. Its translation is CASSPPSAAYNEQFF. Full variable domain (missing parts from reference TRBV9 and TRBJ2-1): DSGVTQTPKHLITATGQRVTLRCSPRSGDLSVYWYQQSLDQGLQFLIQYYNGEERAKGNILERFSAQQFPDLHSELNLSSLELGDSALYFCASSPPSAAYNEQFFGPGTRLTVL.

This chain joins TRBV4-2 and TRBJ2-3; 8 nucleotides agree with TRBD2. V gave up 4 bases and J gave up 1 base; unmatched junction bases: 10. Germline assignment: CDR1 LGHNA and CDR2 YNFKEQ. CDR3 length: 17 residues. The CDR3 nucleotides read TGTGCCAGCAGCCGCGAGCTGAGCGGGGGCGGCACAGATACGCAGTATTTT. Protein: CASSRELSGGGTDTQYF.

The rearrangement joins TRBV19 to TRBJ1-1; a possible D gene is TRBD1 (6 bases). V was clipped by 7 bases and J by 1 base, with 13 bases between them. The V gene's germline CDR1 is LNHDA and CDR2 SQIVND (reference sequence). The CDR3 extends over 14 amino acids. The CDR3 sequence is CASTPTGKNTEAFF. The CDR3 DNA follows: TGTGCCAGTACCCCTACAGGGAAGAACACTGAAGCTTTCTTT.

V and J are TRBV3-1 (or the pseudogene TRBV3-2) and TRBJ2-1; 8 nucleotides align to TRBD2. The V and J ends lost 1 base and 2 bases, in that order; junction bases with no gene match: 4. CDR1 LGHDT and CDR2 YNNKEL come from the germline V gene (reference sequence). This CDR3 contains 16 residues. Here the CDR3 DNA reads TGTGCCAGCAGCCAAGCGGGAGGGAGGGCCTACAATGAGCAGTTCTTC. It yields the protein CASSQAGGRAYNEQFF.

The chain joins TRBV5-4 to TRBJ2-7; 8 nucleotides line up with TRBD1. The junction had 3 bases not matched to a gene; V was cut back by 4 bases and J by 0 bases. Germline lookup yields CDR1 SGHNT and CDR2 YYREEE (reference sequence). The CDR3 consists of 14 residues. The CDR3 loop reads CASSRDRSSYEQYF. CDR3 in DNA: TGTGCCAGCAGCAGGGACAGGAGCTCCTACGAGCAGTACTTC.

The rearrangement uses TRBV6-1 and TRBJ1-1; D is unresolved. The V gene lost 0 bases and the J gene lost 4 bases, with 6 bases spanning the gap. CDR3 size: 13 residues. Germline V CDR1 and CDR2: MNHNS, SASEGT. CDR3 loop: CASSEAPVTEAFF. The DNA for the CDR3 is TGTGCCAGCAGTGAAGCCCCGGTCACTGAAGCTTTCTTT.

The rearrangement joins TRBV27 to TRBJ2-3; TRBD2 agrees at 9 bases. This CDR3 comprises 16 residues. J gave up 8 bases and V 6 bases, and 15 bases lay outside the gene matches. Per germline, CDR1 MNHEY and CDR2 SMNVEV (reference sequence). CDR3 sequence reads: CASSHPLAGPPSTQYF. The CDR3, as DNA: TGTGCCAGCAGCCACCCTCTAGCGGGGCCCCCCAGTACGCAGTATTTT.

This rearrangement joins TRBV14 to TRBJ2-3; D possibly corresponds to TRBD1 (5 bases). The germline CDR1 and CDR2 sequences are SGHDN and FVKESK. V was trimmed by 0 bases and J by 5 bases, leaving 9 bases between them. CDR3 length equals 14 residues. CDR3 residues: CASSQDREGDTQYF. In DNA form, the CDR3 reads TGTGCCAGCAGCCAAGACAGGGAAGGAGATACGCAGTATTTT.

The CDR3 is CASSSTSGSSNEQFF. DNA of the CDR3: TGCGCCAGCAGCTCGACTAGCGGGAGTTCAAATGAGCAGTTCTTC. V usage is TRBV5-1 and J usage is TRBJ2-1; TRBD2 aligns across 12 bases. Trimming took 3 bases from V and 7 from J; bases not matched to a gene: 5. Germline V CDR1 and CDR2: SGHRS, YFSETQ. The CDR3 sequence is 15 residues long.

The CDR3 sequence: CASRIPLAEPVGWTDTQYF. In nucleotides, the CDR3 is TGTGCCAGCAGGATCCCCCTAGCGGAACCTGTGGGTTGGACAGATACGCAGTATTTT. The V gene is TRBV28, the J gene TRBJ2-3, with 7 bases identical to TRBD2. Trimming at V came to 6 bases and at J to 3 bases, leaving 21 bases not matched to a gene. This CDR3 has 19 amino acids. Germline V CDR1 and CDR2: MDHEN, SYDVKM.